The entry below describes one TCR beta chain. Antigen unknown. Generated by immunoSEQ multiplex PCR, the TCRdb table keeps only in-frame clones and is missing some. The sample contains tens of thousands of clones, about 90% of which appear only once. The source of the sample is a study of T cells in localized non-small cell lung cancer. Study results and caveats: Longer overall survival was associated with a higher density of T cells in the blood.

The germline V gene has CDR1 SGHVS and CDR2 FQNEAQ. V was trimmed by 4 bases and J by 4 bases, leaving 23 bases between them. This CDR3 has 17 amino acids. The sequences come from peripheral blood, collected before any cancer treatment. The source of this sequence is a male donor aged 60 or over with stage I squamous cell lung carcinoma. The genes are TRBV7-8 and TRBJ2-7; a weak D match, TRBD1 (6 bases). This CDR3 reads CASSYEALWDKGYEQYF. DNA for the CDR3: TGTGCCAGCAGCTACGAGGCCCTTTGGGACAAGGGGTACGAGCAGTACTTC.